Listed below are T cell receptor beta chains from one sample, sequenced in a study of molecular identifiers for immune sequencing clone quantification. TCRdb reprocessed the PCR reads via MiXCR and lists one record per CDR3 protein. The sample shows about half a million distinct CDR3 sequences, 20% to 25% of them seen only once. Specimen: naive CD8+ T cells from blood, with Jurkat cell RNA spiked in. The receptors stem from a human donor in good health. Some libraries in this study had Jurkat cell RNA spiked in. The CDR3 runs from the conserved cysteine through the conserved F or W. Each record gives: CDR3 protein, CDR3 DNA, D gene, clone size, V gene, J gene. A D gene is named only where the DNA matches it firmly. Clone size is given for some rows only: seen once, a few or many times, or a class if the clone is expanded.

CDR3aa: CASSLDTNAEAFF
CDR3nt: TGTGCCAGCAGCTTAGATACGAACGCTGAAGCTTTCTTT
d_gene: .
abundance: once
v_gene: TRBV7-9
j_gene: TRBJ1-1

CDR3aa: CASSPGLAGAEQYF
CDR3nt: TGTGCCAGCAGCCCCGGACTAGCGGGAGCTGAGCAGTACTTC
d_gene: TRBD2
abundance: few
v_gene: TRBV11-2
j_gene: TRBJ2-7

CDR3aa: CASSSFGGLAGANEQFF
CDR3nt: TGTGCCAGCAGCTCCTTCGGGGGACTAGCGGGAGCTAATGAGCAGTTCTTC
d_gene: TRBD2
abundance: many
v_gene: TRBV7-3
j_gene: TRBJ2-1

CDR3aa: CASSPQGYEQYF
CDR3nt: TGTGCCAGCAGTCCGCAGGGGTACGAGCAGTACTTC
d_gene: .
abundance: many
v_gene: TRBV12-3/TRBV12-4
j_gene: TRBJ2-7

CDR3aa: CASRDEETSAEKLFF
CDR3nt: TGTGCCAGCAGGGACGAAGAGACCTCGGCGGAAAAACTGTTTTTT
d_gene: .
abundance: many
v_gene: TRBV12-3/TRBV12-4
j_gene: TRBJ1-4

CDR3aa: CASSQDSGGIYGYTF
CDR3nt: TGCGCCAGCAGCCAAGATTCAGGGGGCATCTATGGCTACACCTTC
d_gene: TRBD1
abundance: .
v_gene: TRBV4-1
j_gene: TRBJ1-2

CDR3aa: CVSSSGEGGTDTQYF
CDR3nt: TGTGTCAGCAGTTCCGGCGAGGGTGGGACAGATACGCAGTATTTT
d_gene: .
abundance: .
v_gene: TRBV28
j_gene: TRBJ2-3

CDR3aa: CASSQSGGSGQPQHF
CDR3nt: TGCGCCAGCAGCCAATCTGGGGGGAGTGGCCAGCCCCAGCATTTT
d_gene: .
abundance: .
v_gene: TRBV4-1
j_gene: TRBJ1-5

CDR3aa: CVSSRYHPGQSSGNTIYF
CDR3nt: TGTGTCAGCAGCCGATACCATCCGGGACAGAGCTCTGGAAACACCATATATTTT
d_gene: TRBD1
abundance: .
v_gene: TRBV7-6
j_gene: TRBJ1-3

CDR3aa: CASSLFLAGTDEQYF
CDR3nt: TGTGCCAGCAGCCTGTTTCTGGCAGGGACCGACGAGCAGTACTTC
d_gene: .
abundance: .
v_gene: TRBV7-9
j_gene: TRBJ2-7

CDR3aa: CASGYSLGLGPLDEQYF
CDR3nt: TGTGCCAGCGGTTACTCTCTAGGACTAGGCCCATTGGACGAGCAGTACTTC
d_gene: TRBD2
abundance: .
v_gene: TRBV6-6
j_gene: TRBJ2-7

CDR3aa: CASSLYGARVTVHF
CDR3nt: TGTGCCAGCAGTTTATACGGGGCGAGAGTTACCGTCCACTTT
d_gene: .
abundance: few
v_gene: TRBV28
j_gene: TRBJ1-6

CDR3aa: CSARGTYQETQYF
CDR3nt: TGCAGTGCTAGAGGGACCTACCAAGAGACCCAGTACTTC
d_gene: .
abundance: many
v_gene: TRBV20-1
j_gene: TRBJ2-5

CDR3aa: CASSLYRTDTQYF
CDR3nt: TGTGCCAGCAGCCTGTATCGCACAGATACGCAGTATTTT
d_gene: .
abundance: .
v_gene: TRBV11-3
j_gene: TRBJ2-3

CDR3aa: CASSYSPLGDTQYF
CDR3nt: TGTGCCAGCAGTTACTCGCCTCTGGGGGATACGCAGTATTTT
d_gene: .
abundance: many
v_gene: TRBV6-5
j_gene: TRBJ2-3

CDR3aa: CSARVGYTGELFF
CDR3nt: TGCAGTGCTAGAGTGGGGTACACCGGGGAGCTGTTTTTT
d_gene: .
abundance: .
v_gene: TRBV20-1
j_gene: TRBJ2-2